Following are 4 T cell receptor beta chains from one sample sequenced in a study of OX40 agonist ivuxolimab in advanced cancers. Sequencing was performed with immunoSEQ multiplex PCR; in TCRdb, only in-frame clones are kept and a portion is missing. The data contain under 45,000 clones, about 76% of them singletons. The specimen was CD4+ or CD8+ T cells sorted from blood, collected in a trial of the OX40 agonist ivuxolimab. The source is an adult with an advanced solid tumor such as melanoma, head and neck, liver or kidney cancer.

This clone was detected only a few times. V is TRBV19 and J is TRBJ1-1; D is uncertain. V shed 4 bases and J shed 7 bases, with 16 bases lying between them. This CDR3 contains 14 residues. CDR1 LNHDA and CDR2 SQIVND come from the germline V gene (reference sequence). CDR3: CASSTTLGIGEAFF. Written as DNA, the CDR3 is TGTGCCAGTAGTACCACCCTGGGCATTGGTGAAGCTTTCTTT.

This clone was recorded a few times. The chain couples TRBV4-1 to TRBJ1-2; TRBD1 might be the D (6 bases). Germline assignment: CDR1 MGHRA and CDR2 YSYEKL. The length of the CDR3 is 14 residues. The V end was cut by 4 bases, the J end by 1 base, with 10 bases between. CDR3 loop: CASSPGHHNYGYTF. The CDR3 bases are TGCGCCAGCAGCCCGGGACACCATAACTATGGCTACACCTTC.

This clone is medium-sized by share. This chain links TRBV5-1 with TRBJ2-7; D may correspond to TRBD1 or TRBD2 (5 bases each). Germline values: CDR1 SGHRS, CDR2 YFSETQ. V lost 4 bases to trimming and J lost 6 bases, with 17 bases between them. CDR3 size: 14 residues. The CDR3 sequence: CASSTGTLGSEQYF. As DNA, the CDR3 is TGCGCCAGCAGCACCGGGACGCTAGGAAGCGAGCAGTACTTC.

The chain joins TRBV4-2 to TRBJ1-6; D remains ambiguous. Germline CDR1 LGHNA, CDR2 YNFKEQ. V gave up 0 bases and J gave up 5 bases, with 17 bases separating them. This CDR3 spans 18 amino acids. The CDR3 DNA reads TGTGCCAGCAGCCAAGATAGCCTCCGGACGGAGAATAATTCACCCCTCCACTTT. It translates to CASSQDSLRTENNSPLHF.